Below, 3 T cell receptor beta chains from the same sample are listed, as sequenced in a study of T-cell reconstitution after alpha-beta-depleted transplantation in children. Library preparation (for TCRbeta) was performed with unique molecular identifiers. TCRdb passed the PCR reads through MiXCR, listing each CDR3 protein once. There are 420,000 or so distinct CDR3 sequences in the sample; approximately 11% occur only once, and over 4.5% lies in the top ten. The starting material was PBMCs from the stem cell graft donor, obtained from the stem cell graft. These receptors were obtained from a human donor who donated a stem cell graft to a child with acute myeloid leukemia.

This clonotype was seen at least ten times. The CDR3 loop is CSAIPGAETQYF. The CDR3 DNA sequence: TGCAGCGCAATCCCCGGAGCAGAGACCCAGTACTTC. The chain joins TRBV29-1 to TRBJ2-5; D remains ambiguous. Trimming cost V 7 bases and J 4 bases, with 13 bases left between them. This CDR3 has 12 amino acids. Germline lookup yields CDR1 SQVTM and CDR2 ANQGSEA.

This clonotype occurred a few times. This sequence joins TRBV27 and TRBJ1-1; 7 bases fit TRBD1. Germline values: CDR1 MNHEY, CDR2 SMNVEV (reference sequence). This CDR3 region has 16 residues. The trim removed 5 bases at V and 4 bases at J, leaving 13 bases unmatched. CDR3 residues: CASSRAGGSWGTEAFF. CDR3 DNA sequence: TGTGCCAGCAGTCGGGCAGGGGGTTCTTGGGGCACTGAAGCTTTCTTT.

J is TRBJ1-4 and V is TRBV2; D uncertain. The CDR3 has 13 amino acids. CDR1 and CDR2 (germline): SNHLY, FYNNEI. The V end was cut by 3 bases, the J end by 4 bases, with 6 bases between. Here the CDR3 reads CASSEEYNEKLFF. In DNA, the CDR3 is TGTGCCAGCAGTGAGGAGTATAATGAAAAACTGTTTTTT. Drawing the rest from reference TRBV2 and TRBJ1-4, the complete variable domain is EPEVTQTPSHQVTQMGQEVILRCVPISNHLYFYWYRQILGQKVEFLVSFYNNEISEKSEIFDDQFSVERPDGSNFTLKIRSTKLEDSAMYFCASSEEYNEKLFFGSGTQLSVL.